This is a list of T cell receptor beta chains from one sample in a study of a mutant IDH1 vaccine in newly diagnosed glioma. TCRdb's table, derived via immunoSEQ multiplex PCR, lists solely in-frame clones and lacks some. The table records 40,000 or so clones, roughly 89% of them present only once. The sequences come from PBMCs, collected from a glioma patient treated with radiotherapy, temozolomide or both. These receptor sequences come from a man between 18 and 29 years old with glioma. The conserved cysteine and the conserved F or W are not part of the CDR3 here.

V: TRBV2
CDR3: ASQDNYGYT

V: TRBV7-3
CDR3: ASSLNPGMNTEAF

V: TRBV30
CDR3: AWSNQGNEQF

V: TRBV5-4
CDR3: ASSGGTGGAGNTIY

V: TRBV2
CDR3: ASSEGGDRERNYGYT

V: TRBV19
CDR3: ASSIRDRPVYEQY

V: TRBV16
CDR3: ASSHYRDRGGTEAF

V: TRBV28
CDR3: ASSSHSTGELF

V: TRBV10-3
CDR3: AISEGSSYEQY

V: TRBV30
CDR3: AWSVRLADTEAF

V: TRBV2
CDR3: ASRHKGYGYT

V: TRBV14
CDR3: ASSQDIGTGPYEQY

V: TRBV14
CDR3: ASSPRRRGLGNEKLF

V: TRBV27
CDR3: ASSAYRDRGYEQY

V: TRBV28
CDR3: ASIGVQGTEKLF

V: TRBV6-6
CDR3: ASFIPGTNTEAF

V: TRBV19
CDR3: ASSHPGTLYGYT

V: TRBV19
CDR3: ASSIATEQF

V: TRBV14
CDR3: ASSQDWAISSYNEQF

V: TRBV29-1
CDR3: SVVTGTYNEQF

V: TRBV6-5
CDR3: ASRSGTANTGELF

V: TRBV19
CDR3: ASSQGLQDWYGYT

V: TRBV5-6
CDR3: ASRRQDSPLH

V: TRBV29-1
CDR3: SVLGGMVGNTEAF

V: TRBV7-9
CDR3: ASSDIRDRDGYT

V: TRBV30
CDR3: AWRGAGGPGELF

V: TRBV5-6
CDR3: ASSPGQFANEKLF

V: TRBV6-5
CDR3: ASTPAGRNEQF

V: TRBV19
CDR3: ASSKREGLEEQY